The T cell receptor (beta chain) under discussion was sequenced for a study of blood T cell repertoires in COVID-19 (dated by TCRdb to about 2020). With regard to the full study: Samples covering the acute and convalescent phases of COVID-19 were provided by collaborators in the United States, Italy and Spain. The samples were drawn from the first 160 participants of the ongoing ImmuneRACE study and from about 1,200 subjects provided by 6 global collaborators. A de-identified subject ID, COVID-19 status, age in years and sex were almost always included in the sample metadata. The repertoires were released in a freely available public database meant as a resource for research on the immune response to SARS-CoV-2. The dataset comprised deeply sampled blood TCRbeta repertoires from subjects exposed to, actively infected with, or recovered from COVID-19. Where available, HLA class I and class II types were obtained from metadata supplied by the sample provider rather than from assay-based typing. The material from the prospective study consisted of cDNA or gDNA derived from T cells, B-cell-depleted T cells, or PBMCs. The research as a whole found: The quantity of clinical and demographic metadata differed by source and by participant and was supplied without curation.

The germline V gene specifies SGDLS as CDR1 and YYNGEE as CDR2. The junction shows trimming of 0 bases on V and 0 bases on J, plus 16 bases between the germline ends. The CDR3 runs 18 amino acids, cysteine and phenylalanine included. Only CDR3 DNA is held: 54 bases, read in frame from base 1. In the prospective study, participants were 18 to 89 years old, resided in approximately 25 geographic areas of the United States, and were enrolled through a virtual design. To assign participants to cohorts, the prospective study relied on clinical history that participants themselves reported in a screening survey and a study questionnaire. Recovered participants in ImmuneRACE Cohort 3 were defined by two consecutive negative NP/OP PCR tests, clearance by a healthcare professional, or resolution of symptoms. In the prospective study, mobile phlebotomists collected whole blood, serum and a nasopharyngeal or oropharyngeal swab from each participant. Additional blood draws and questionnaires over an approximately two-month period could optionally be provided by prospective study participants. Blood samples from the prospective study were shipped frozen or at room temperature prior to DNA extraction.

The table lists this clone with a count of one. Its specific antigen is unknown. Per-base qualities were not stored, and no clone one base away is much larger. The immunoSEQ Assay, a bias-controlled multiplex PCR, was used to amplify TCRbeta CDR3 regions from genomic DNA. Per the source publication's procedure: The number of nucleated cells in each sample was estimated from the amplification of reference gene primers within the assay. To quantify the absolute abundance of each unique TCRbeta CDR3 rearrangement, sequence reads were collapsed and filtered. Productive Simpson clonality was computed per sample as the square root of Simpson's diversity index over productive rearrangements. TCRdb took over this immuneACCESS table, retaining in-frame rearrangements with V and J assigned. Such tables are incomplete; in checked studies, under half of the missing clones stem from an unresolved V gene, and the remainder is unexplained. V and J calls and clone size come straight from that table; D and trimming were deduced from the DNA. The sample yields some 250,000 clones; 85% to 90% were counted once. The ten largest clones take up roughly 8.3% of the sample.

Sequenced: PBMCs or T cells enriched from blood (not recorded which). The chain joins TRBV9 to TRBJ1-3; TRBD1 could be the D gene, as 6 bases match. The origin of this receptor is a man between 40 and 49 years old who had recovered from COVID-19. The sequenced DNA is TGTGCCAGCAGCGTAGAGGTCGGGACACGAATCTCTGGAAACACCATATATTTT. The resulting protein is CASSVEVGTRISGNTIYF.